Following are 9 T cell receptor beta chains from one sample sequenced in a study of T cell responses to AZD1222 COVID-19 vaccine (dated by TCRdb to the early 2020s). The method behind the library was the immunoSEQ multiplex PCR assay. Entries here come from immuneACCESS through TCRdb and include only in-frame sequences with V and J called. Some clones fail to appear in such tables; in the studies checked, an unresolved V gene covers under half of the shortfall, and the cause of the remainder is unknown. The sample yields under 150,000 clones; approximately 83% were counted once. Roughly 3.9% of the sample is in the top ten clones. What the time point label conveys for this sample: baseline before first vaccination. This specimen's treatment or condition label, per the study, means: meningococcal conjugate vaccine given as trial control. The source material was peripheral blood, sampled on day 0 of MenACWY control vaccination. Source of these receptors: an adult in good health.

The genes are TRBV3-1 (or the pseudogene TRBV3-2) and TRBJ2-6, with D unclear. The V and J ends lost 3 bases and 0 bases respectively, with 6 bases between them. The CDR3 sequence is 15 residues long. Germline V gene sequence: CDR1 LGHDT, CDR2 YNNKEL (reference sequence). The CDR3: CASSQGSSGANVLTF. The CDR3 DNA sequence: TGTGCCAGCAGCCAGGGTTCCTCTGGGGCCAACGTCCTGACTTTC.

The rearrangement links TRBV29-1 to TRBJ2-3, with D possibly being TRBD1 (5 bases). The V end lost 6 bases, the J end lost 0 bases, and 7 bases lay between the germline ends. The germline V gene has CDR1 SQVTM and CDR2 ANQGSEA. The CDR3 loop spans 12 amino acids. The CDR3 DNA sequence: TGCAGCGTCGCAGGGAGCACAGATACGCAGTATTTT. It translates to CSVAGSTDTQYF.

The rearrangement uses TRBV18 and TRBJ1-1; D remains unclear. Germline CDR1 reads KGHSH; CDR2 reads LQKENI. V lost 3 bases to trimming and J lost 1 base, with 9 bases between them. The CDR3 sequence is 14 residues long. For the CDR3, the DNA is TGTGCCAGCTCACCCTCTGCAGGGAACACTGAAGCTTTCTTT. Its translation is CASSPSAGNTEAFF.

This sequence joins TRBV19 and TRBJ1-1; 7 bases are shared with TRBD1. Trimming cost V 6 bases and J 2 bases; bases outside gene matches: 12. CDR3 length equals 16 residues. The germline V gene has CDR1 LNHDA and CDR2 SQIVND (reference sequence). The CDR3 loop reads CASSTEGGHGNTEAFF. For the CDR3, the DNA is TGTGCCAGTAGCACGGAAGGGGGCCACGGAAACACTGAAGCTTTCTTT. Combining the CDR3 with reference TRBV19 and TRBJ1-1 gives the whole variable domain DGGITQSPKYLFRKEGQNVTLSCEQNLNHDAMYWYRQDPGQGLRLIYYSQIVNDFQKGDIAEGYSVSREKKESFPLTVTSAQKNPTAFYLCASSTEGGHGNTEAFFGQGTRLTVV.

The CDR3 DNA reads TGTGCCAGCAGCCAAGATGGGGGGGATACGCAGTATTTT. Its protein is CASSQDGGDTQYF. V usage is TRBV3-1 (or the pseudogene TRBV3-2) and J usage is TRBJ2-3, with TRBD2 as a possible D gene (6 bases). V was shortened by 0 bases and J by 6 bases, with 7 bases between the two germline ends. This CDR3 has 13 amino acids. Germline V CDR1 and CDR2: LGHDT, YNNKEL (reference sequence).

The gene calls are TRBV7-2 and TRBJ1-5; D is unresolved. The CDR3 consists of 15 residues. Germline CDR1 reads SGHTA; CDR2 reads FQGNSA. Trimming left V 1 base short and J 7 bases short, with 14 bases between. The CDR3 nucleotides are TGTGCCAGCAGCTTAGAGTCGACCCGCGGACAGCCCCAGCATTTT. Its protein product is CASSLESTRGQPQHF.

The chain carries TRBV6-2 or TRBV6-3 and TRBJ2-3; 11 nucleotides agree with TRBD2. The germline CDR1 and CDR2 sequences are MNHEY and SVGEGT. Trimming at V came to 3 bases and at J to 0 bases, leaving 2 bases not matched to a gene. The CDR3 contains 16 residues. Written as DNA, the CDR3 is TGTGCCAGCAGTTATAGCGGGGGGGATAGCACAGATACGCAGTATTTT. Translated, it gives CASSYSGGDSTDTQYF.

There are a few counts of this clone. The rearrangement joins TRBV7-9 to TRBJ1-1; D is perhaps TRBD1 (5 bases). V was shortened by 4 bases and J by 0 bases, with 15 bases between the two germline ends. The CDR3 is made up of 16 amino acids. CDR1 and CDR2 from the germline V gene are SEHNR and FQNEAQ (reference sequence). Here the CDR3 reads CASSSLTGVLNTEAFF. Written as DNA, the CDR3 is TGTGCCAGCAGCTCACTGACGGGGGTGCTGAACACTGAAGCTTTCTTT.

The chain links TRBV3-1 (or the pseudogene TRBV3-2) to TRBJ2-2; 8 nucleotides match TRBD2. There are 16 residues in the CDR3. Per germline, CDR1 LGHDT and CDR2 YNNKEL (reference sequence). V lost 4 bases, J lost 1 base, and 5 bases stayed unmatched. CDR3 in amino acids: CASSPAGGRNTGELFF. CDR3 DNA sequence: TGTGCCAGCAGCCCTGCGGGGGGACGGAACACCGGGGAGCTGTTTTTT.